A single sample gave rise to the 3 T cell receptor beta chains below, sequenced in a study of control samples from healthy donors and cancer patients (dated by TCRdb to between 2020 and 2021). The library was obtained by the immunoSEQ multiplex PCR assay. TCRdb obtained this table from immuneACCESS and retained in-frame rearrangements with V and J assigned. These tables miss some clones; where compared with another copy, unresolved V genes account for less than half of the shortfall, and the remainder is unexplained. Counted in this sample were 95,000 to 150,000 clones; about 91% of them appeared once. Of the sample, around 3.5% is held by the ten largest clones. The sample consisted of blood. The receptors derive from a man in his forties or fifties in good health.

The rearrangement uses TRBV18 and TRBJ1-5, with D possibly being TRBD1 (5 bases). The CDR3 has 16 residues. V lost 2 bases and J 5 bases, leaving 16 bases between the germline ends. Looked up from germline, CDR1 is KGHSH and CDR2 is LQKENI. CDR3 sequence reads: CASSPTTGTRYQPQHF. The CDR3 DNA is TGTGCCAGCTCACCAACTACCGGGACCCGGTATCAGCCCCAGCATTTT.

The chain recombines TRBV6-5 with TRBJ1-1; TRBD1 agrees at 8 bases. CDR1 is MNHEY and CDR2 is SVGAGI in the germline V gene. CDR3 length: 12 amino acids. CDR3 protein: CATDRVLTEAFF. CDR3 sequence (DNA): TGTGCAACGGACAGGGTCCTAACTGAAGCTTTCTTT.

V and J are TRBV19 and TRBJ2-3; tentative D call: TRBD1 (5 bases). CDR1 LNHDA and CDR2 SQIVND come from the germline V gene (reference sequence). The CDR3 has 13 residues. Trimming cost V 5 bases and J 2 bases, with 8 bases left between them. Here the CDR3 DNA reads TGTGCCAGTAGTTCTGGGGCCACAGATACGCAGTATTTT. It translates to CASSSGATDTQYF.